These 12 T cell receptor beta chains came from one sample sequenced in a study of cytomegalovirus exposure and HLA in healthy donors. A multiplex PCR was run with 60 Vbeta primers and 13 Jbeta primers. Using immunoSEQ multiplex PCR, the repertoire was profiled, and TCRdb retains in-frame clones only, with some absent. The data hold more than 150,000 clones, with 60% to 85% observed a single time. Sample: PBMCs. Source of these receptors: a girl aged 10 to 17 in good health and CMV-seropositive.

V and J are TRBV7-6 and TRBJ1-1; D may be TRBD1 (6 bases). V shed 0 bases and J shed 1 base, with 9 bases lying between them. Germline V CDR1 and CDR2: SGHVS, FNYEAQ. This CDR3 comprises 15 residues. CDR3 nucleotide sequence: TGTGCCAGCAGCTTAGCGCAGGGGTGGAACACTGAAGCTTTCTTT. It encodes CASSLAQGWNTEAFF.

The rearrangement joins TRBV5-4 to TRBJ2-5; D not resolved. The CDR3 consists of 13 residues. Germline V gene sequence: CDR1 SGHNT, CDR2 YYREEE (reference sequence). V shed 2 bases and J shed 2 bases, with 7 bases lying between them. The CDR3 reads CASSFGGQETQYF. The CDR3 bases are TGTGCCAGCAGCTTTGGCGGTCAAGAGACCCAGTACTTC.

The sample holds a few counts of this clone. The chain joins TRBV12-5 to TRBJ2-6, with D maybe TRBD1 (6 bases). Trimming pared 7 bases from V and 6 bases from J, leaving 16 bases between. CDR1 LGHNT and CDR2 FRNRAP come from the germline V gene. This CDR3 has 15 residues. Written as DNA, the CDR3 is TGTGCTAGTGCCCCAGAGCAGGGGAAGGCCAACGTCCTGACTTTC. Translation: CASAPEQGKANVLTF.

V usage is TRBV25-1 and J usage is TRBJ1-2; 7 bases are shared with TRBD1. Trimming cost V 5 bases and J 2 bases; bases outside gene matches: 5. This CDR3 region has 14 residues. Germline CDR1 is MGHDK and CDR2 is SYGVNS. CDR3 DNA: TGTGCCAGCAGTCGCACAGGGGTCAACTATGGCTACACCTTC. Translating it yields CASSRTGVNYGYTF.

In nucleotides, the CDR3 is TGTGCCAGCAGCCCCTCCGGTGTCAACTACGAGCAGTACTTC. Translating gives CASSPSGVNYEQYF. The chain is built from TRBV11-2 and TRBJ2-7; D remains unclear. Germline V CDR1 and CDR2: SGHAT, FQNNGV. V was pared by 5 bases and J by 3 bases, with 14 bases between. The CDR3 covers 14 residues.

The CDR3 loop reads CASSRMITDTDTQYF. DNA of the CDR3: TGTGCCAGTAGCAGGATGATTACGGACACAGATACGCAGTATTTT. The chain combines TRBV19 with TRBJ2-3; D uncertain. V dropped 6 bases and J dropped 2 bases, with 15 bases sitting between them. The germline V gene has CDR1 LNHDA and CDR2 SQIVND (reference sequence). The CDR3 is made up of 15 amino acids.

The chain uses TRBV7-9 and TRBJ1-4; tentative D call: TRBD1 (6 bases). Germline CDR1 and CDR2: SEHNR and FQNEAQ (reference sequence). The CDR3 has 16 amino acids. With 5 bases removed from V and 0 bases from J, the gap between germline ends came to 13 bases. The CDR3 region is CASSPGQLATNEKLFF. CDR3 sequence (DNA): TGTGCCAGCAGCCCCGGACAGCTTGCAACTAATGAAAAACTGTTTTTT. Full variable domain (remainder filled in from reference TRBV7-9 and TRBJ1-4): DTGVSQNPRHKITKRGQNVTFRCDPISEHNRLYWYRQTLGQGPEFLTYFQNEAQLEKSRLLSDRFSAERPKGSFSTLEIQRTEQGDSAMYLCASSPGQLATNEKLFFGSGTQLSVL.

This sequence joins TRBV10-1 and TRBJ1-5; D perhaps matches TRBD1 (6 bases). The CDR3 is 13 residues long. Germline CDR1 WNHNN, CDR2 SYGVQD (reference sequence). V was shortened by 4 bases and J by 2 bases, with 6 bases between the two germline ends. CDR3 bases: TGCGCCAGCAGTGGACAGGGCAATCAGCCCCAGCATTTT. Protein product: CASSGQGNQPQHF.

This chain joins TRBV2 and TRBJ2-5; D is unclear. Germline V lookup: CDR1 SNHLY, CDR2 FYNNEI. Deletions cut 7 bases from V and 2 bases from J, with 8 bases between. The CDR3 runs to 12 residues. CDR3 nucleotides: TGTGCCAGCACCCCCCAGCAAGAGACCCAGTACTTC. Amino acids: CASTPQQETQYF. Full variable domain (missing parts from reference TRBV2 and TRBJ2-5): EPEVTQTPSHQVTQMGQEVILRCVPISNHLYFYWYRQILGQKVEFLVSFYNNEISEKSEIFDDQFSVERPDGSNFTLKIRSTKLEDSAMYFCASTPQQETQYFGPGTRLLVL.

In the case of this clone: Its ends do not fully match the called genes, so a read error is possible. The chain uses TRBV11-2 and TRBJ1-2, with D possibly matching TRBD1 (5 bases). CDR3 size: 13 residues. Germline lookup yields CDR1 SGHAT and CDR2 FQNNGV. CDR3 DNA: TGTGCCAGCAGCTTAGGCGGGGGGAATGGCTATACCTTC. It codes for CASSLGGGNGYTF.

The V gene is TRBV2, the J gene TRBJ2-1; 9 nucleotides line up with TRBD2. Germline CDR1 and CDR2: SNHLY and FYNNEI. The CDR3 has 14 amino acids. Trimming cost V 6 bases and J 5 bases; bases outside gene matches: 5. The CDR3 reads CASRLAGPNNEQFF. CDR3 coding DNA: TGTGCCAGCAGACTAGCGGGCCCCAACAATGAGCAGTTCTTC.

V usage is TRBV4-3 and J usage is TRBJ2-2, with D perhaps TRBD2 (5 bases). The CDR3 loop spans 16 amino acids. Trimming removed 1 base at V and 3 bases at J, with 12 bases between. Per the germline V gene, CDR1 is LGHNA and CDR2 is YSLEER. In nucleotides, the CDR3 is TGCGCCAGCAGCCAAGTGGAGCGGTTACACACCGGGGAGCTGTTTTTT. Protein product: CASSQVERLHTGELFF.